The entry below gives a single TCR beta chain sequence along with its context. V shed 4 bases, J shed 1 base, and the junction held 6 bases outside the gene matches. The CDR3 is made up of 16 amino acids. CDR1 is SGHTS, CDR2 YDEGEE, per germline. Measured with immunoSEQ multiplex PCR; TCRdb has only the in-frame clones, and not every one. The sample lists about 280,000 clones; 89% were seen once. The source of the sample is a study of blood T cell repertoires in COVID-19. Study in general: The United States, Italy and Spain provided the acute and convalescent COVID-19 samples. In each case, the material was cDNA or gDNA derived from T cells, B-cell-depleted T cells, or PBMCs.

The recovered donors of Cohort 3 showed two negative PCRs, clearance, or symptom resolution. Sequencing was carried out using PBMCs or T cells enriched from blood (not recorded which). The chain carries TRBV5-8 and TRBJ1-4; 8 nucleotides align to TRBD1. The source of this sequence is a woman aged 55 to 70 who had recovered from COVID-19. In nucleotides, the CDR3 is TGTGCCAGCAGCAACGGACAGGGAGGAACTAATGAAAAACTGTTTTTT. It translates to CASSNGQGGTNEKLFF.